What follows is one T cell receptor (beta chain) and its context. The Seattle site enrolled patients during active infection and followed them longitudinally. This record comes from a study of blood T cell repertoires in COVID-19. Overall study: Sites in the United States, Italy and Spain provided acute and convalescent COVID-19 samples. Sources were T cells, B-cell-depleted T cells, or PBMCs; the material itself was cDNA or gDNA.

As originally analysed: Reference gene primer amplification gave estimated nucleated cell counts. Method: immunoSEQ multiplex PCR; TCRdb's copy keeps in-frame clones and lacks some. V and J calls and clone size are those listed in that table; D and trimming were worked out from the DNA. The sample includes roughly 250,000 clones, roughly 88% of them seen just once. The TCR sequence derives from a human donor with COVID-19, enrolled during active disease. The donor label of this sample is uncertain. Specimen: peripheral blood.

Here the CDR3 reads CASSPGILAGGANEQFF. For the CDR3, the DNA is TGTGCCAGCAGCCCGGGGATACTAGCGGGAGGAGCAAATGAGCAGTTCTTC. This sequence joins TRBV5-6 and TRBJ2-1; 12 positions agree with TRBD2. Germline V gives CDR1 SGHDT, CDR2 YYEEEE. CDR3 length: 17 residues. Unmatched junction bases numbered 12, after V lost 4 bases and J lost 7 bases.